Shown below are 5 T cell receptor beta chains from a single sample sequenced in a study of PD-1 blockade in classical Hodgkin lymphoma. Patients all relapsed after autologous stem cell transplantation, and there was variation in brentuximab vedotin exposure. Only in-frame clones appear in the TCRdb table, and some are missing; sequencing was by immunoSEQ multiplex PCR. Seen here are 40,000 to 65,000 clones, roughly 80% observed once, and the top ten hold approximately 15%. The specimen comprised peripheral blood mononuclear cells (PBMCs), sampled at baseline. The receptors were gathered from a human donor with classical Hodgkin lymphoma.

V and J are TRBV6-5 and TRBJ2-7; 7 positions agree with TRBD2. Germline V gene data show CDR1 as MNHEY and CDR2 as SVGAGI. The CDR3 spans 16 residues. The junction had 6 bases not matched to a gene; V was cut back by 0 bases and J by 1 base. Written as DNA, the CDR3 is TGTGCCAGCAGTTACTCAACGGGAGGAGGGTCCTACGAGCAGTACTTC. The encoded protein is CASSYSTGGGSYEQYF.

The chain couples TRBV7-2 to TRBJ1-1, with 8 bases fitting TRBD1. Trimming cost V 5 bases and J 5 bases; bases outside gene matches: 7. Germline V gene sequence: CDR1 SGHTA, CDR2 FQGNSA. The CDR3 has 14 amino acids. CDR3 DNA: TGTGCCAGCAGCCTCGACAGGGGAAGGACTGAAGCTTTCTTT. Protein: CASSLDRGRTEAFF.

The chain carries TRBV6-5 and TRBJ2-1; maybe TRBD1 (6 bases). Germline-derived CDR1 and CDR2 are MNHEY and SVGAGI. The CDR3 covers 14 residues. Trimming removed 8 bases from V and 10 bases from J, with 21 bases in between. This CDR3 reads CASSLLGGVEEQFF. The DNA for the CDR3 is TGTGCCAGCTCCCTTTTAGGGGGAGTAGAAGAGCAGTTCTTC.

The CDR3 coding sequence is TGTGCCAGCAGTGAAGCGGGGGTAGCGGGAAAAGATACGCAGTATTTT. It encodes CASSEAGVAGKDTQYF. V is TRBV2 and J is TRBJ2-3; 8 bases map to TRBD2. Germline values: CDR1 SNHLY, CDR2 FYNNEI. V shed 0 bases, J shed 5 bases, and the junction held 7 bases outside the gene matches. CDR3 length equals 16 residues.

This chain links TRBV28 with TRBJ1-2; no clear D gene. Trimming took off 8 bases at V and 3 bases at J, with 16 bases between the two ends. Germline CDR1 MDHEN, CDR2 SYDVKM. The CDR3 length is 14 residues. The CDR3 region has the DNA TGTGCCAGCGGCCATGGCACAGCCTACTATGGCTACACCTTC. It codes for CASGHGTAYYGYTF.